The T cell receptor (beta chain) under discussion was sequenced for a study of OX40 agonist ivuxolimab in advanced cancers. The wider study: Of the participants, about 40% had some prior anti-PD-1, anti-PD-L1 or anti-CTLA-4 therapy, which was allowed. Study-level results: Clones of CD4+ and CD8+ blood T cells grew by week 6 at doses of 0.1 to 3.0 mg/kg. On average, CD8+ T cells had more expanded clones than CD4+. The antigen specificity of the peripheral T cells (those that were expanded) was not determined.

As concerns this clone: What it binds is unknown.

The V end lost 1 base, the J end lost 2 bases, and 9 bases lay between the germline ends. This CDR3 is 15 amino acids long. Per germline, CDR1 SGHTA and CDR2 FQGNSA. Profiling relied on immunoSEQ multiplex PCR, and the TCRdb table lists in-frame clones only, not all of them. The repertoire includes around 110,000 clones, just over 90% of them detected once, and more than 0.4% sits in the top ten. The material was CD4+ or CD8+ T cells sorted from blood, obtained in a trial of the OX40 agonist ivuxolimab. V is TRBV7-2 and J is TRBJ2-4; weak D call: TRBD2 (5 bases). The TCR sequence derives from an adult with an advanced solid tumor such as melanoma, head and neck, liver or kidney cancer. The CDR3 DNA reads TGTGCCAGCAGCTTAGAACGGACTCCCAAAAACATTCAGTACTTC. It codes for CASSLERTPKNIQYF.